The sequence of this T cell receptor beta chain was determined in a study of cytomegalovirus exposure and HLA in healthy donors. This CDR3 is built from 15 residues. Per the germline V gene, CDR1 is ENHRY and CDR2 is SYGVKD. V lost 5 bases and J lost 2; bases outside the gene matches: 2. Concerning this clone: Its cognate antigen is unknown.

With 60 Vbeta and 13 Jbeta primers, the PCR was carried out. Method: immunoSEQ multiplex PCR; TCRdb's copy keeps in-frame clones and lacks some. The sample has around 75,000 clones; the top ten hold approximately 1.4%. Study-level findings and limits: The number of N-insertions in an Asian-associated ancestry cluster was reportedly below the approximately 690-donor mean in a later analysis. Later work found that TCR association rates differed between HLA loci; DRB1 had the most and HLA-C the fewest.

Sequenced: PBMCs. The origin of this receptor is a woman aged 55 to 70 in good health and CMV-seronegative. V usage is TRBV10-3 and J usage is TRBJ2-1, with TRBD2 matching over 11 bases. CDR3 loop: CAISMTSGTYNEQFF. CDR3 sequence (DNA): TGTGCCATCAGTATGACTAGCGGGACCTACAATGAGCAGTTCTTC.